This T cell receptor (beta chain) was obtained from a study of cytomegalovirus exposure and HLA in healthy donors. Regarding the study as a whole: Highly shared sequence variants in one cluster were likely a sequencing artifact. Researchers counted approximately 160 TCR beta chains as cytomegalovirus-associated. Common viral pathogens seemed to be connected with several of the most significant clusters, according to a later analysis.

Losses at the gene ends were 6 bases for V and 6 bases for J; bases not matched to a gene: 11. The CDR3 contains 14 residues. In germline, CDR1 is MGHDK, CDR2 SYGVNS. Researchers ran the PCR with 60 Vbeta and 13 Jbeta primers. Assay used: immunoSEQ multiplex PCR; TCRdb lists only in-frame clones, some missing. Among some 150,000 clones listed, 70% to 90% were seen once. With respect to this clone: What it recognizes is unknown.

The clonotype comes from a woman between 18 and 29 years old in good health and CMV-seronegative. The gene calls are TRBV25-1 and TRBJ2-7; 7 bases fit TRBD1. Sample: PBMCs. The CDR3: CASSHRGGGGEQYF. CDR3 nucleotide sequence: TGTGCCAGCAGCCACAGGGGCGGTGGGGGCGAGCAGTACTTC.